The sequence of this T cell receptor beta chain was determined in a study of response to subunit inactivated influenza vaccine. Study conclusions and caveats: New T cells are recruited in small numbers by each seasonal influenza vaccination, according to the authors' suggestion.

TCRdb re-analysed the RT-PCR reads in MiXCR, keeping a single row per CDR3 protein. The table lists approximately 500,000 distinct CDR3 sequences, about an eighth of them singletons. The CDR3 contains 14 residues. Deletions cut 2 bases from V and 6 bases from J, with 14 bases between. A word on this clonotype: Its antigen remains unknown.

J is TRBJ2-7 and V is TRBV12-3 or TRBV12-4, with D tentatively TRBD1 or TRBD2 (6 bases each). The TCR originated in a man aged 45-65 years who received an inactivated influenza vaccine. The input for sequencing was PBMCs from blood, taken roughly 45 days after vaccination. The CDR3 DNA reads as TGTGCCAGCAGTTTAAAGGGGGGTGGCGGCGAGCAGTACTTC. It yields the protein CASSLKGGGGEQYF.